This note documents a single T cell receptor beta chain sequence. The antigen is undetermined. The protocol was immunoSEQ multiplex PCR, while the TCRdb copy is restricted to in-frame clones and leaves out a portion. The sample has 2,100,000 or so clones; more than 90% are singletons. The data derive from a study of shared clonotypes between healthy human individuals. Study at large: The cohort comprised a couple of women and a few men. Their ages spanned 18 to 49 years.

Notes on the study in general: A limitation of the genetic and exposure-history diversity represented arose from few donors. In the sorted subsets, rarefaction showed sequencing was incomplete despite large depth. Between several donors, naive CD4 clonotypes were shared at a level of about 5.3%.

V was clipped by 0 bases and J by 7 bases, with 21 bases between them. Germline V gene sequence: CDR1 MGHRA, CDR2 YSYEKL. This CDR3 spans 18 amino acids. This clonotype was sampled from a man in his late teens or twenties in good health. The chain joins TRBV4-1 to TRBJ2-2; D perhaps matches TRBD1 (7 bases). The specimen was naive CD4+ T cells sorted from blood. Specified subset: CD45RA+ positively selected. CDR3 residues: CASSQDAGGTVRGGELFF. CDR3 coding DNA: TGCGCCAGCAGCCAAGATGCGGGCGGGACAGTAAGGGGCGGGGAGCTGTTTTTT.